This T cell receptor (beta chain) was captured in a study of cytomegalovirus exposure and HLA in healthy donors. The wider study: Of all 400 or so donors who were genotyped, about 84% belonged to the Caucasian-associated ancestry cluster.

PCR primers comprised 60 Vbeta and 13 Jbeta primers. Assay: immunoSEQ multiplex PCR; the TCRdb copy retains only in-frame clones and omits some. The table lists about 170,000 clones, under 85% of them singletons. Study results and limitations: As a later analysis revealed, most CMV-associated TCR beta chains appeared HLA-restricted. Accurate predictions that matched the HLA-A and HLA-B alleles of most subjects were reportedly made from TCR beta sequences.

About this clone: The antigen remains undetermined.

The sample consisted of PBMCs. This TCR was sampled from a female donor in good health and CMV-seronegative.

CDR3 DNA sequence: TGTGCCAGTAGTATCTGGACAGGGGGCACAAATCAGCCCCAGCATTTT. Protein product: CASSIWTGGTNQPQHF. V and J are TRBV19 and TRBJ1-5, with TRBD1 identical over 11 bases. Germline-derived CDR1 and CDR2 are LNHDA and SQIVND (reference sequence). CDR3 length equals 16 residues. The trim removed 3 bases at V and 4 bases at J, leaving 5 bases unmatched.